Sequencing of this T cell receptor beta chain was carried out in a study of long-term antiretroviral therapy in people with HIV. Study-level background: About a decade before 2015, the earliest samples were taken when ART was typically delayed.

Two or more post-ART PBMC samples, plus at least one pre-ART sample, were available for each donor. Survey-level resolution applied to immunoSEQ assay v3.0. Sequencing was designed to cover about 40,000-55,000 T-cell genomes in each sample. The repertoire was sequenced with immunoSEQ multiplex PCR; TCRdb's copy has only in-frame clones and lacks some. The sample consists of some 20,000 clones, around three quarters of them appearing once. The ends lost 1 base at V and 6 bases at J; junction bases unmatched: 2. The CDR3 loop spans 15 amino acids. Germline-derived CDR1 and CDR2 are LGHNA and YNFKEQ. This sequence joins TRBV4-2 and TRBJ2-3, with 12 bases that match TRBD2. The TCR sequence derives from a woman aged 30 to 39 with HIV. Sequences were derived from unsorted PBMCs, sampled 2.9 years after starting antiretroviral therapy. The CDR3 reads CASSQGLAGVDTQYF. In DNA, the CDR3 is TGTGCCAGCAGCCAAGGACTAGCGGGGGTTGATACGCAGTATTTT.